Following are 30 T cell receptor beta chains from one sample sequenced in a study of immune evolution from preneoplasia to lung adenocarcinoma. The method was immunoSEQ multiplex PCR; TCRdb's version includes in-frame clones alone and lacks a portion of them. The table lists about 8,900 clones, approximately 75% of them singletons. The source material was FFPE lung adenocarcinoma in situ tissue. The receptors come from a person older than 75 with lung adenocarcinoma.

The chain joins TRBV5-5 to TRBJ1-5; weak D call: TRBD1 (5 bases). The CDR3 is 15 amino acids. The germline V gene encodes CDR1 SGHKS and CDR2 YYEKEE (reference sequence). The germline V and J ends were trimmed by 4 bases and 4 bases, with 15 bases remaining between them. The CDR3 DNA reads TGTGCCAGCAGCAAGGCAGGGTTCGGGAATCAGCCCCAGCATTTT. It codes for CASSKAGFGNQPQHF.

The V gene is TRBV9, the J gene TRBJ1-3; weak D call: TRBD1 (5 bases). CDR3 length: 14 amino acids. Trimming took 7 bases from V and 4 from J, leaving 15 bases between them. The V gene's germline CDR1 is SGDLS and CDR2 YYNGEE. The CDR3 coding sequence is TGTGCCAGCGACGGGGGTAGTGAGGGAAACACCATATATTTT. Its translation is CASDGGSEGNTIYF.

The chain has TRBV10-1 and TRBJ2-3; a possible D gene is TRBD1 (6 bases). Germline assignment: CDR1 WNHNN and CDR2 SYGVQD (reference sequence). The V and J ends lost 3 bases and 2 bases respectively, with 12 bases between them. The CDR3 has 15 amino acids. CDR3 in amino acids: CASSDTTGNTDTQYF. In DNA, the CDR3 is TGCGCCAGCAGTGACACGACAGGCAACACAGATACGCAGTATTTT.

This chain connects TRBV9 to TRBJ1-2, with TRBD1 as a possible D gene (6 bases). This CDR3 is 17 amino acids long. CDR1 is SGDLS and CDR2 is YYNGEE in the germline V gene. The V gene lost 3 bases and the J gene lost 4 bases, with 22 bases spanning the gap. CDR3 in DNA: TGTGCCAGCAGCGAACAGGGAACAGGTCTCGGGGCCTATGGCTACACCTTC. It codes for CASSEQGTGLGAYGYTF.

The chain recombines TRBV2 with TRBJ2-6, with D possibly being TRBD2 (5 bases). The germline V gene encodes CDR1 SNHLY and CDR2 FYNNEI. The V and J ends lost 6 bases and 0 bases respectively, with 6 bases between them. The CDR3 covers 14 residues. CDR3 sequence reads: CASRRDSGANVLTF. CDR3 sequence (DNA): TGTGCCAGCAGGAGGGACTCTGGGGCCAACGTCCTGACTTTC. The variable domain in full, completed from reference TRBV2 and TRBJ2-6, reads EPEVTQTPSHQVTQMGQEVILRCVPISNHLYFYWYRQILGQKVEFLVSFYNNEISEKSEIFDDQFSVERPDGSNFTLKIRSTKLEDSAMYFCASRRDSGANVLTFGAGSRLTVL.

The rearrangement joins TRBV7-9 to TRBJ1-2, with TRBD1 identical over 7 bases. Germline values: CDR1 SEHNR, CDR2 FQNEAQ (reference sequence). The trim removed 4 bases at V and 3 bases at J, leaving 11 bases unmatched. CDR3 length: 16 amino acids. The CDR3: CASSSAVGQGDYGYTF. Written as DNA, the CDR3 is TGTGCCAGCAGCTCCGCCGTAGGGCAGGGGGACTATGGCTACACCTTC. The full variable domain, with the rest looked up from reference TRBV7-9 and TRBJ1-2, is DTGVSQNPRHKITKRGQNVTFRCDPISEHNRLYWYRQTLGQGPEFLTYFQNEAQLEKSRLLSDRFSAERPKGSFSTLEIQRTEQGDSAMYLCASSSAVGQGDYGYTFGSGTRLTVV.

The CDR3 DNA follows: TGCGCCAGCAGCCGGGTGGGGGATTACAATGAGCAGTTCTTC. Translation gives CASSRVGDYNEQFF. V usage is TRBV4-1 and J usage is TRBJ2-1; D may be TRBD1 or TRBD2 (5 bases each). This CDR3 comprises 14 residues. Trimming removed 4 bases from V and 4 bases from J, with 11 bases in between. Germline CDR1 MGHRA, CDR2 YSYEKL.

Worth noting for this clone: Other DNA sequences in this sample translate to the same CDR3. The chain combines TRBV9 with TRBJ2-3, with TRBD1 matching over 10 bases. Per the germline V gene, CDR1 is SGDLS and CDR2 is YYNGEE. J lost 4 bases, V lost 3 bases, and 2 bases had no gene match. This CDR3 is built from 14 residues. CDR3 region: CASSETGGADTQYF. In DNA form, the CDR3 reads TGTGCCAGCAGCGAGACAGGGGGCGCAGATACGCAGTATTTT. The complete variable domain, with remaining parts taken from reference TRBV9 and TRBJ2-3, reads DSGVTQTPKHLITATGQRVTLRCSPRSGDLSVYWYQQSLDQGLQFLIQYYNGEERAKGNILERFSAQQFPDLHSELNLSSLELGDSALYFCASSETGGADTQYFGPGTRLTVL.

The CDR3 reads CASRTGSFTDTQYF. The CDR3 DNA reads as TGTGCTAGTAGAACGGGCAGTTTCACAGATACGCAGTATTTT. This sequence joins TRBV12-5 and TRBJ2-3; D ambiguous. This CDR3 is built from 14 residues. Trimming stripped 8 bases from V and 2 bases from J, with 14 bases between. Germline assignment: CDR1 LGHNT and CDR2 FRNRAP.

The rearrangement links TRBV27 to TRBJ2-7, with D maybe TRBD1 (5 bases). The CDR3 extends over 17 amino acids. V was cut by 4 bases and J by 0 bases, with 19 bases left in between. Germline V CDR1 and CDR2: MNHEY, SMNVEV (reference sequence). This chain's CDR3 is CASSSLQGGPGSYEQYF. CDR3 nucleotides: TGTGCCAGCAGTTCCCTCCAGGGTGGTCCCGGCTCCTACGAGCAGTACTTC.

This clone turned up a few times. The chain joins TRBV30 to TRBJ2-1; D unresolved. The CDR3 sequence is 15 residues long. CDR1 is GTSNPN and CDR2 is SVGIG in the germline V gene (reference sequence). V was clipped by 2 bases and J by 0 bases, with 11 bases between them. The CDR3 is CAWSNWPSSYNEQFF. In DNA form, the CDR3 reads TGTGCCTGGAGTAACTGGCCGAGCTCCTACAATGAGCAGTTCTTC.

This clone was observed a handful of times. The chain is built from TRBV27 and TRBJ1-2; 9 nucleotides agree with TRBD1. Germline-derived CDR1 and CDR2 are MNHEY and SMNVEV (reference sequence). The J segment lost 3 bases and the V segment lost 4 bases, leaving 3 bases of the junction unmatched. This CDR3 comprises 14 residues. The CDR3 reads CASSYRGRDYGYTF. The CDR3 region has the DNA TGTGCCAGCAGTTACAGGGGGCGAGACTATGGCTACACCTTC.

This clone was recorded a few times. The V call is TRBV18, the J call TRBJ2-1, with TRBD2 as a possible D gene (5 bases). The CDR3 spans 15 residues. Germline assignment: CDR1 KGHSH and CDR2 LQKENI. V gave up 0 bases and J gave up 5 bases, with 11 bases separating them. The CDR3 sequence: CASSPPSGSNNEQFF. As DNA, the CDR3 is TGTGCCAGCTCACCACCGTCGGGGTCGAACAATGAGCAGTTCTTC.

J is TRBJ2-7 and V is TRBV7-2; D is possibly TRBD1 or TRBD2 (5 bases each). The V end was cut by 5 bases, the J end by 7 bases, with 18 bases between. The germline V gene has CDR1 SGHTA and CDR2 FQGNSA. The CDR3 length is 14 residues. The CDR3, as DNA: TGTGCCAGCAGCCCCGGGACCCCGAGGTTAGAGCAGTACTTC. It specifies CASSPGTPRLEQYF. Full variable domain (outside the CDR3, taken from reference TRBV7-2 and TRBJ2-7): GAGVSQSPSNKVTEKGKDVELRCDPISGHTALYWYRQSLGQGLEFLIYFQGNSAPDKSGLPSDRFSAERTGGSVSTLTIQRTQQEDSAVYLCASSPGTPRLEQYFGPGTRLTVT.

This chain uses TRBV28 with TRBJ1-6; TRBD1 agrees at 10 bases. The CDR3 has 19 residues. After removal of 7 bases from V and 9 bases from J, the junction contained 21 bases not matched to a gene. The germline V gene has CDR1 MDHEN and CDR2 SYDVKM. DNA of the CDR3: TGTGCCAGCACTTGGGCCCCCGGGACAGGGGCGAGGGGTCGTTCACCCCTCCACTTT. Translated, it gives CASTWAPGTGARGRSPLHF.

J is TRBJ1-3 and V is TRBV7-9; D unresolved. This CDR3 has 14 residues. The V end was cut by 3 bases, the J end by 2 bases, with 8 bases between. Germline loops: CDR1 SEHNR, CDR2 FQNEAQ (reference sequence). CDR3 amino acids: CASSFPEAGNTIYF. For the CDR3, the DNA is TGTGCCAGCAGCTTTCCGGAAGCTGGAAACACCATATATTTT.

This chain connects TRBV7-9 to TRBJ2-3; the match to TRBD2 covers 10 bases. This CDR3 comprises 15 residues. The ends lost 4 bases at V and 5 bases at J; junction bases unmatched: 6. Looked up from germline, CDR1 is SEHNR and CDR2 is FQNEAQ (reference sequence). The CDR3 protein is CASSSTSGVVDTQYF. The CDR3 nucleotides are TGTGCCAGCAGCTCTACTAGCGGGGTGGTAGATACGCAGTATTTT. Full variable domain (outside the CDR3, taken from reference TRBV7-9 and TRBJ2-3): DTGVSQNPRHKITKRGQNVTFRCDPISEHNRLYWYRQTLGQGPEFLTYFQNEAQLEKSRLLSDRFSAERPKGSFSTLEIQRTEQGDSAMYLCASSSTSGVVDTQYFGPGTRLTVL.

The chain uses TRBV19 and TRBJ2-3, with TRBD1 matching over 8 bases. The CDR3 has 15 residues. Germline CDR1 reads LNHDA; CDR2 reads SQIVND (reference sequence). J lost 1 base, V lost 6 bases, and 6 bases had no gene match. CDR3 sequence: CASRQTGVGTDTQYF. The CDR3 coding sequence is TGTGCCAGTAGACAGACAGGGGTCGGCACAGATACGCAGTATTTT.

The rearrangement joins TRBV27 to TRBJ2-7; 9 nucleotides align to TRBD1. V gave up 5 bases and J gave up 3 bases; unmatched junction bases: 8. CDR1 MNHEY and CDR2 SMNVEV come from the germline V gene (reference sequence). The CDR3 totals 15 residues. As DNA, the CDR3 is TGTGCCAGCAGTGTCAAACAGGGGGCAGTCTACGAGCAGTACTTC. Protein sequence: CASSVKQGAVYEQYF.

CDR3 in amino acids: CASSPDSGGEQFF. The CDR3 region has the DNA TGCGCCAGCAGCCCGGATAGCGGGGGTGAGCAGTTCTTC. The chain links TRBV5-1 to TRBJ2-1; 9 nucleotides agree with TRBD2. The CDR3 runs 13 residues. Germline loops: CDR1 SGHRS, CDR2 YFSETQ. The V gene end was trimmed by 4 bases and the J gene end by 9 bases; junction bases not matched to a gene: 5.

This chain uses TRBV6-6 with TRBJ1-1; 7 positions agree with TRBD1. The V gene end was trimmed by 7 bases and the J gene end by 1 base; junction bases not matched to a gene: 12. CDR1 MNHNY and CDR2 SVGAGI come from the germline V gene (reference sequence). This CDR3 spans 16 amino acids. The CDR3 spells CASTRQGGRENTEAFF. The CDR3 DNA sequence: TGTGCCAGCACCCGACAGGGCGGAAGGGAGAACACTGAAGCTTTCTTT.

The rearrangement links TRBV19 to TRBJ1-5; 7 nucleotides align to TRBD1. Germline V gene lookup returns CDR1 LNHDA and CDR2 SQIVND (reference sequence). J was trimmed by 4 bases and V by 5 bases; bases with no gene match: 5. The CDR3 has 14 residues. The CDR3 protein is CASSLGQNNQPQHF. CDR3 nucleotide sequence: TGTGCCAGTAGTCTGGGACAGAATAATCAGCCCCAGCATTTT.

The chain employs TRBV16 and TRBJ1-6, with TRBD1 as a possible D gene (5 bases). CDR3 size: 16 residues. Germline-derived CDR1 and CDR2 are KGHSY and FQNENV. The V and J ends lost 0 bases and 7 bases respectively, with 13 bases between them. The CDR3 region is CASSQSGAGGNSPLHF. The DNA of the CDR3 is TGTGCCAGCAGCCAATCTGGGGCTGGGGGGAATTCACCCCTCCACTTT.

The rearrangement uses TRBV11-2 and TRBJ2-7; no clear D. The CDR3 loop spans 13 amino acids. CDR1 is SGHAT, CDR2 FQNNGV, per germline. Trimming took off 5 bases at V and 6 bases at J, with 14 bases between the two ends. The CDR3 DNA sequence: TGTGCCAGCAGCGCCTCAGATGGGCGCGAGCAGTACTTC. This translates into CASSASDGREQYF.

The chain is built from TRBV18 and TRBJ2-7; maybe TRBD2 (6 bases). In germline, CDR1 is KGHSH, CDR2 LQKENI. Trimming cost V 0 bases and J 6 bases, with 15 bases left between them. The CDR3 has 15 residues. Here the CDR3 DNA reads TGTGCCAGCTCACCACCTTCCGGGAGTAGAAGCGAGCAGTACTTC. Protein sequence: CASSPPSGSRSEQYF.

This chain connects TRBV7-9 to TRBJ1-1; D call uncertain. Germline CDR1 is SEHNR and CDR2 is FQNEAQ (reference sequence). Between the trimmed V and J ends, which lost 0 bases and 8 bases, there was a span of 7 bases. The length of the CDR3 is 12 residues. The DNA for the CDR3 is TGTGCCAGCAGCTTAGCCCAACAAGAAGCTTTCTTT. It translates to CASSLAQQEAFF.

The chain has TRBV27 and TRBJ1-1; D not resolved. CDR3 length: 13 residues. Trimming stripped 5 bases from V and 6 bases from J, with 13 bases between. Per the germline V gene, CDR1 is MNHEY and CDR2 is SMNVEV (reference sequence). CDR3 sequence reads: CASSKGRDSEAFF. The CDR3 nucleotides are TGTGCCAGCAGTAAAGGCCGAGACTCTGAAGCTTTCTTT.

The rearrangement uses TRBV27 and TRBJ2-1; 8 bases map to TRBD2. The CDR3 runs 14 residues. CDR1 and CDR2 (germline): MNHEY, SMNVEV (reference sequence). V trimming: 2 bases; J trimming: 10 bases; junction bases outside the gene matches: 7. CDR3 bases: TGTGCCAGCAGTTTACTTGCGGTAGCGGGGGAGCAGTTCTTC. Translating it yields CASSLLAVAGEQFF.

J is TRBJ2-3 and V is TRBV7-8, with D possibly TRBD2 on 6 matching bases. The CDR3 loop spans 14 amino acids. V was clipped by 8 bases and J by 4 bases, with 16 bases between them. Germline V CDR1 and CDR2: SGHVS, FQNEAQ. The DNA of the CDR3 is TGTGCCAGCGCGCGGGGCAGGAGCCCAGATACGCAGTATTTT. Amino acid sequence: CASARGRSPDTQYF.

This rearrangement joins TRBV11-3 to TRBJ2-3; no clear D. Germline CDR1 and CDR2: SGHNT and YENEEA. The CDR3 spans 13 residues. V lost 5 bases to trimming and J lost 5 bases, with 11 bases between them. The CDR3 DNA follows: TGTGCCAGCAGCCCGAGGATGATAGATACGCAGTATTTT. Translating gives CASSPRMIDTQYF.